These 28 T cell receptor beta chains were sequenced from one sample in a study of shared clonotypes between healthy human individuals. This table comes from immunoSEQ multiplex PCR, and its TCRdb copy is limited to in-frame clones, with some not included. There are some 1,100,000 clones in the sample; about four fifths occur only once, and under 0.6% lies in the top ten. The specimen was memory CD4+ T cells from PBMCs. Specified subset: CD45RA-negative fraction. Every receptor here comes from a man aged 18 to 35 in good health. Some clones in this sample may be carry-over from other donors' samples.

Points on this clone: Other DNA sequences in this sample translate to the same CDR3. V gene TRBV5-1 combines with J gene TRBJ2-7; D is ambiguous. CDR1 is SGHRS and CDR2 is YFSETQ in the germline V gene. The V end lost 0 bases, the J end lost 3 bases, and 7 bases lay between the germline ends. This CDR3 spans 13 amino acids. This CDR3 reads CASSLGQLYEQYF. The CDR3 DNA reads as TGCGCCAGCAGCTTGGGGCAACTCTACGAGCAGTACTTC.

V is TRBV2 and J is TRBJ2-7; D tentatively reads TRBD1 or TRBD2 (5 bases each). Germline V gives CDR1 SNHLY, CDR2 FYNNEI. V gave up 6 bases and J gave up 1 base, with 13 bases separating them. The CDR3 runs 14 residues. In DNA form, the CDR3 reads TGTGCCAGCAGGGGGGTTGAGGGTTCCTACGAGCAGTACTTC. Its translation is CASRGVEGSYEQYF.

This clone showed up just a few times. The sample holds other DNA sequences that translate to the same CDR3. The chain carries TRBV12-5 and TRBJ1-5, with D unresolved. Germline CDR1 and CDR2: LGHNT and FRNRAP. V was pared by 6 bases and J by 1 base, with 7 bases between. CDR3 length: 13 amino acids. CDR3 coding DNA: TGTGCTAGTGGGAGAGACAGCAATCAGCCCCAGCATTTT. Encoded protein: CASGRDSNQPQHF.

Turning to this clone: An end of the junction does not agree with germline; a read error may underlie this. The chain has TRBV7-2 and TRBJ2-1, with 9 bases identical to TRBD1. Germline lookup yields CDR1 SGHTA and CDR2 FQGNSA. The CDR3 consists of 12 residues. The CDR3 region is CASSYRDRGVIF. CDR3 DNA sequence: TGTGCCAGCAGCTACCGCGACAGGGGGGTTATCTTC. Full variable domain (rest looked up from reference TRBV7-2 and TRBJ2-1): GAGVSQSPSNKVTEKGKDVELRCDPISGHTALYWYRQSLGQGLEFLIYFQGNSAPDKSGLPSDRFSAERTGGSVSTLTIQRTQQEDSAVYLCASSYRDRGVIFGPGTRLTVL.

This clone appeared a single time. The chain combines TRBV7-9 with TRBJ2-3; 8 bases are a match to TRBD1. Germline CDR1 reads SEHNR; CDR2 reads FQNEAQ (reference sequence). The ends lost 4 bases at V and 6 bases at J; junction bases unmatched: 3. The CDR3 is made up of 13 amino acids. The CDR3 DNA follows: TGTGCCAGCAGCTCCCGGGACAGGGATACGCAGTATTTT. It codes for CASSSRDRDTQYF.

The rearrangement uses TRBV5-1 and TRBJ1-1; 8 bases are shared with TRBD1. The J segment lost 3 bases and the V segment lost 2 bases, leaving 6 bases of the junction unmatched. CDR1 is SGHRS, CDR2 YFSETQ, per germline. This CDR3 contains 15 residues. The CDR3 here is CASSLQGEEHTEAFF. DNA for the CDR3: TGCGCCAGCAGCTTACAGGGGGAAGAGCACACTGAAGCTTTCTTT.

The chain has TRBV2 and TRBJ2-1; 8 bases agree with TRBD2. CDR1 and CDR2 (germline): SNHLY, FYNNEI. Trimming removed 2 bases from V and 7 bases from J; junction bases left unmatched: 7. The CDR3 length is 15 residues. The CDR3 bases are TGTGCCAGCAGTGAACGGGTAGCGGGAAAAAATGAGCAGTTCTTC. This encodes CASSERVAGKNEQFF.

This rearrangement joins TRBV10-1 to TRBJ1-4; TRBD1 matches at 8 bases. This CDR3 is built from 15 residues. V lost 6 bases to trimming and J lost 5 bases; unmatched junction nucleotides: 8. Germline V gene lookup returns CDR1 WNHNN and CDR2 SYGVQD (reference sequence). This chain's CDR3 is CASRPRTGINEKLFF. DNA for the CDR3: TGCGCCAGCAGACCTAGGACAGGGATCAATGAAAAACTGTTTTTT.

Notes on this clone: It may be a read error: a sequence one base away is much more abundant. The chain carries TRBV7-9 and TRBJ1-1; D uncertain. CDR3 length equals 12 residues. Germline CDR1 reads SEHNR; CDR2 reads FQNEAQ (reference sequence). V shed 2 bases and J shed 1 base, with 2 bases lying between them. Here the CDR3 reads CASSLKNTEAFF. CDR3 nucleotides: TGTGCCAGCAGCTTAAAGAACACTGAAGCTTTCTTT.

The CDR3 spells CASAFDSNTEAFF. In DNA form, the CDR3 reads TGCGCCAGCGCATTCGACAGTAACACTGAAGCTTTCTTT. The gene calls are TRBV5-1 and TRBJ1-1, with a weak D call TRBD1 (5 bases). The germline V gene has CDR1 SGHRS and CDR2 YFSETQ. This CDR3 has 13 residues. Trimming stripped 7 bases from V and 2 bases from J, with 12 bases between.

J is TRBJ1-1 and V is TRBV5-1; the D is unclear. The germline V and J ends were trimmed by 2 bases and 9 bases, with 11 bases remaining between them. The CDR3 length is 12 residues. The germline V gene has CDR1 SGHRS and CDR2 YFSETQ. CDR3 sequence reads: CASSFNKGKAFF. Written as DNA, the CDR3 is TGCGCCAGCAGCTTCAATAAGGGTAAAGCTTTCTTT.

The V gene is TRBV2, the J gene TRBJ1-1; D is perhaps TRBD1 (5 bases). This CDR3 contains 14 residues. With 3 bases removed from V and 2 bases from J, the gap between germline ends came to 10 bases. Germline V gene sequence: CDR1 SNHLY, CDR2 FYNNEI. CDR3 DNA sequence: TGTGCCAGCAGTGATTTGACAGCTAACACTGAAGCTTTCTTT. This sequence encodes CASSDLTANTEAFF.

The V call is TRBV7-9, the J call TRBJ2-5; possible D gene TRBD1, 6 bases. V was shortened by 5 bases and J by 5 bases, with 30 bases between the two germline ends. Germline CDR1 is SEHNR and CDR2 is FQNEAQ (reference sequence). This CDR3 region has 19 residues. CDR3 loop: CASSPFPLDPGVGVETQYF. DNA for the CDR3: TGTGCCAGCAGCCCATTCCCCCTAGACCCAGGGGTTGGAGTGGAGACCCAGTACTTC.

The CDR3 sequence is CASSEVSSSGDIQYF. CDR3 sequence (DNA): TGTGCCAGCAGTGAAGTTAGTTCTAGTGGTGACATTCAGTACTTC. This rearrangement joins TRBV25-1 to TRBJ2-4, with D hard to call. V was shortened by 2 bases and J by 8 bases, with 16 bases between the two germline ends. The germline V gene encodes CDR1 MGHDK and CDR2 SYGVNS. The CDR3 totals 15 residues.

This sequence joins TRBV28 and TRBJ2-7; the match to TRBD1 covers 9 bases. The CDR3 consists of 17 residues. The junction had 17 bases not matched to a gene; V was cut back by 6 bases and J by 5 bases. Germline CDR1 is MDHEN and CDR2 is SYDVKM. This CDR3 is CASSEQGALGSFHEQYF. As DNA, the CDR3 is TGTGCCAGCAGCGAACAGGGGGCATTGGGGTCGTTCCACGAGCAGTACTTC.

This clone came up a few times. The V call is TRBV30, the J call TRBJ1-5, with D possibly TRBD1 on 5 matching bases. V gave up 3 bases and J gave up 9 bases, with 15 bases separating them. Germline CDR1 and CDR2: GTSNPN and SVGIG (reference sequence). The CDR3 loop spans 13 amino acids. The CDR3 loop reads CAWRGGAVGPQHF. Here the CDR3 DNA reads TGTGCCTGGAGGGGCGGGGCCGTAGGGCCCCAGCATTTT. Full variable domain (outside the CDR3, taken from reference TRBV30 and TRBJ1-5): SQTIHQWPATLVQPVGSPLSLECTVEGTSNPNLYWYRQAAGRGLQLLFYSVGIGQISSEVPQNLSASRPQDRQFILSSKKLLLSDSGFYLCAWRGGAVGPQHFGDGTRLSIL.

The chain employs TRBV18 and TRBJ1-1; D unresolved. The V gene lost 3 bases and the J gene lost 6 bases, with 14 bases spanning the gap. This CDR3 has 14 residues. CDR1 and CDR2 from the germline V gene are KGHSH and LQKENI. CDR3 coding DNA: TGTGCCAGCTCACCCCGGTCTGATAGGGCTGAAGCTTTCTTT. Translated: CASSPRSDRAEAFF.

V gene TRBV30 combines with J gene TRBJ2-1, with 14 bases identical to TRBD2. Germline CDR1 is GTSNPN and CDR2 is SVGIG (reference sequence). V shed 0 bases and J 15 bases; nucleotides not matched to a gene: 10. The CDR3 has 15 residues. This chain's CDR3 is CAWSVPGTSGRILFF. The CDR3 region has the DNA TGTGCCTGGAGTGTACCGGGGACTAGCGGGAGAATACTGTTCTTC.

This clone was counted once. The chain carries TRBV7-2 and TRBJ2-1; D possibly corresponds to TRBD2 (7 bases). From germline, CDR1 is SGHTA and CDR2 FQGNSA. V lost 1 base and J 10 bases, leaving 20 bases between the germline ends. This CDR3 has 16 amino acids. CDR3 bases: TGTGCCAGCAGCTTAGAAGTCGGTGGGGGGGCTAGGGAGCAGTTCTTC. Translation: CASSLEVGGGAREQFF.

The gene calls are TRBV5-1 and TRBJ2-3, with 15 bases aligning to TRBD2. CDR1 is SGHRS and CDR2 is YFSETQ in the germline V gene. This CDR3 contains 16 residues. V shed 4 bases, J shed 3 bases, and the junction held 3 bases outside the gene matches. The CDR3 reads CASSQGTSGRTDTQYF. The CDR3 region has the DNA TGCGCCAGCAGCCAGGGGACTAGCGGGAGGACAGATACGCAGTATTTT. The entire variable domain, with the rest obtained from reference TRBV5-1 and TRBJ2-3, is as follows: KAGVTQTPRYLIKTRGQQVTLSCSPISGHRSVSWYQQTPGQGLQFLFEYFSETQRNKGNFPGRFSGRQFSNSRSEMNVSTLELGDSALYLCASSQGTSGRTDTQYFGPGTRLTVL.

This sequence joins TRBV10-3 and TRBJ2-7, with D perhaps being TRBD1 or TRBD2 (6 bases each). With 3 bases removed from V and 6 bases from J, the gap between germline ends came to 21 bases. CDR3 length equals 16 residues. CDR1 and CDR2 from the germline V gene are ENHRY and SYGVKD. CDR3 amino acids: CAISDTRGIAVPEQYF. The CDR3 DNA follows: TGTGCCATCAGTGACACTAGGGGGATAGCGGTCCCCGAGCAGTACTTC.

The chain combines TRBV2 with TRBJ1-1; TRBD1 aligns across 8 bases. This CDR3 is built from 15 residues. Germline V gene sequence: CDR1 SNHLY, CDR2 FYNNEI. The trim removed 6 bases at V and 1 base at J, leaving 7 bases unmatched. CDR3 amino acids: CASSQQGGENTEAFF. CDR3 coding DNA: TGTGCCAGCAGCCAACAGGGGGGAGAGAACACTGAAGCTTTCTTT.

This clone was counted only a few times. Distinct nucleotide sequences in the sample also encode this CDR3. The CDR3 DNA is TGTGCCAGCAGCTTAGGACTAGCGGGAGGAAATGAGCAGTTCTTC. Its protein product is CASSLGLAGGNEQFF. This chain connects TRBV7-2 to TRBJ2-1; 13 bases are shared with TRBD2. CDR3 length equals 15 residues. The V gene's germline CDR1 is SGHTA and CDR2 FQGNSA. V shed 1 base, J shed 7 bases, and the junction held 1 base outside the gene matches.

The chain joins TRBV7-3 to TRBJ2-2; D is unresolved. CDR3 length equals 14 residues. The germline V gene has CDR1 SGHTA and CDR2 FQGTGA. V lost 3 bases, J lost 7 bases, and 12 bases lay in between. CDR3 sequence (DNA): TGTGCCAGCAGCTTTTATCAGGATGGCGGGGAGCTGTTTTTT. Protein sequence: CASSFYQDGGELFF.

The chain links TRBV2 to TRBJ2-5; 7 bases align to TRBD2. Germline lookup yields CDR1 SNHLY and CDR2 FYNNEI. The trim removed 4 bases at V and 5 bases at J, leaving 4 bases unmatched. This CDR3 comprises 13 residues. The chain's CDR3 is CASSGAGPETQYF. CDR3 bases: TGTGCCAGCAGTGGAGCGGGACCGGAGACCCAGTACTTC.

Points on this clone: Other nucleotide sequences in the sample specify the same CDR3. This chain joins TRBV7-9 and TRBJ1-5; tentatively, D is TRBD1 (5 bases). CDR1 is SEHNR, CDR2 FQNEAQ, per germline (reference sequence). V was shortened by 2 bases and J by 0 bases, with 5 bases between the two germline ends. This CDR3 has 14 residues. In DNA form, the CDR3 reads TGTGCCAGCAGCTTACAGGGTAGCAATCAGCCCCAGCATTTT. It translates to CASSLQGSNQPQHF.

The chain combines TRBV29-1 with TRBJ1-2; no definite D call. The V end was cut by 5 bases, the J end by 7 bases, with 17 bases between. From germline, CDR1 is SQVTM and CDR2 ANQGSEA. The CDR3 is made up of 13 amino acids. The CDR3 here is CSVKGLLVGGYTF. The CDR3 DNA follows: TGCAGCGTTAAGGGCCTACTAGTAGGTGGCTACACCTTC.

The chain uses TRBV28 and TRBJ1-1; D unclear. The V end lost 5 bases, the J end lost 3 bases, and 4 bases lay between the germline ends. CDR1 and CDR2 (germline): MDHEN, SYDVKM. The CDR3 runs 11 residues. CDR3: CASSDHTEAFF. CDR3 nucleotides: TGTGCCAGCAGTGATCACACTGAAGCTTTCTTT.